The 30 T cell receptor beta chains below were found in one sample sequenced in a study of tissue T cells after allogeneic stem cell transplantation. Documented time point: mouse harvest day 14 after allogeneic transplant. The graft held 10^6 splenic CD5+ T cells and 10^7 T-cell-depleted bone marrow cells. Libraries were prepared by immunoSEQ multiplex PCR; TCRdb keeps only in-frame clonotypes and omits some of them. The sample includes a few thousand clones, 45% to 55% of them seen just once. The specimen sequenced was gut tissue. Receptors were obtained from a female BALB/c mouse given C57BL/6 T cells with graft-versus-host disease after an allogeneic hematopoietic cell transplant.

On this clone: The listed genes are named as in mouse. The read terminates 1 residue before the CDR3 end, so the remaining end is supplied by the germline J gene. V and J are TRBV13-1 and TRBJ2-3, with D perhaps matching TRBD1 (6 bases). Germline CDR1 and CDR2: NSHNY and SYGAGN. Trimming stripped 4 bases from V and 5 bases from J, with 8 bases between. This CDR3 has 12 residues. CDR3 in amino acids: CASSLQGETLYF. The part of the CDR3 DNA that was read is TGTGCCAGCAGTCTACAGGGAGAAACGCTGTAT.

Comment on this clone: The genes and germline here are from mouse. The covered CDR3 bases are TGTGCCAGCTCCGACTGGGGGGGGCTTGAACAGTAC. This sequence encodes CASSDWGGLEQY. The full CDR3 is CASSDWGGLEQYF. The chain carries TRBV12-1 and TRBJ2-7; 11 bases fit TRBD2. The read gets to within 1 residue of the CDR3 end, and the germline J gene fills in the rest. This CDR3 spans 13 amino acids. After removal of 4 bases from V and 6 bases from J, the junction contained 4 bases not matched to a gene. The germline V gene has CDR1 SGHSN and CDR2 HYEKVE.

To note about this clone: The gene names here belong to mouse. The read ends 1 residue early relative to the CDR3; the germline J gene fills the gap. The gene calls are TRBV12-1 and TRBJ2-3; 12 bases align to TRBD2. The CDR3 consists of 16 residues. V shed 3 bases, J shed 0 bases, and the junction held 3 bases outside the gene matches. Germline lookup yields CDR1 SGHSN and CDR2 HYEKVE. The CDR3 protein is CASSRLGGRSAETLYF. CDR3 DNA, as far as it was read: TGTGCCAGCTCTAGACTGGGGGGGCGGAGTGCAGAAACGCTGTAT.

Concerning this clone itself: Gene and germline names: mouse. Coverage ceases 1 residue before the CDR3 finishes, and the germline J gene fills in the end. V gene TRBV17 combines with J gene TRBJ2-1; 8 bases match TRBD2. Germline lookup yields CDR1 MNHDT and CDR2 YYDKIL. This CDR3 is built from 14 residues. The J segment lost 6 bases and the V segment lost 4 bases, leaving 5 bases of the junction unmatched. The CDR3 loop reads CASSKGGAGAEQFF. The CDR3 bases that were read are TGTGCTAGCAGTAAGGGGGGGGCAGGTGCTGAGCAGTTC.

The sample holds a few counts of this clone. Each gene name is a mouse one. The read ends 1 residue early relative to the CDR3; the germline J gene fills the gap. V and J are TRBV23 and TRBJ2-3; the table's D call of TRBD2 was not tested on the DNA. Germline V gives CDR1 KGHTA, CDR2 FQNQQP. The length of the CDR3 is 16 residues. The CDR3 sequence: CSSSPGLGGRAETLYF. The CDR3 bases that were read are TGCTCCAGCAGTCCGGGACTGGGGGGGCGGGCAGAAACGCTGTAT.

About this clone: Mouse names are used for the genes. The read terminates 1 residue ahead of where the CDR3 ends, so the germline J gene completes it. The rearrangement joins TRBV5 to TRBJ1-1; D not certain. The V gene lost 4 bases and the J gene lost 3 bases, with 6 bases spanning the gap. This CDR3 has 12 amino acids. Germline V gene sequence: CDR1 LGHNA, CDR2 YNLKQL (reference sequence). Here the CDR3 reads CASSPDYTEVFF. CDR3 bases read: TGTGCCAGCAGCCCCGACTACACAGAAGTCTTC.

This clone was found a few times. These gene names are mouse names. The missing CDR3 end, 1 residue past where the read stops, is filled in from the germline J gene. The chain has TRBV3 and TRBJ2-5; 8 positions match TRBD2. CDR3 length equals 15 residues. V lost 5 bases to trimming and J lost 1 base; unmatched junction nucleotides: 5. The germline V gene encodes CDR1 SNHLY and CDR2 FYNGKV (reference sequence). CDR3 DNA, as far as it was read: TGTGCCAGCAGCCCTGGACTGGGTCACCAAGACACCCAGTAC. This gives the protein CASSPGLGHQDTQY. The full CDR3 is CASSPGLGHQDTQYF.

This clone was seen a few times. Gene names are mouse gene names. The CDR3 is cut off 1 residue early in the read; its end comes from the germline J gene. The gene calls are TRBV13-1 and TRBJ2-7; tentatively, D is TRBD2 (5 bases). The CDR3 sequence is 13 residues long. CDR1 and CDR2 (germline): NSHNY, SYGAGN. Trimming pared 1 base from V and 4 bases from J, leaving 9 bases between. CDR3 in amino acids: CASSDLWAYEQYF. Partial CDR3 DNA: TGTGCCAGCAGTGATCTCTGGGCTTATGAACAGTAC.

Note on this clone: Gene names are mouse gene names. The sequence runs out 1 residue before the end of the CDR3; the remainder is reconstructed from the germline J gene. This chain joins TRBV3 and TRBJ2-1, with 8 bases fitting TRBD2. CDR1 and CDR2 from the germline V gene are SNHLY and FYNGKV (reference sequence). After removal of 0 bases from V and 3 bases from J, the junction contained 4 bases not matched to a gene. The CDR3 sequence is 16 residues long. Incomplete CDR3 DNA: TGTGCCAGCAGCTTAGCGCTGGGGGGAGGCTATGCTGAGCAGTTC. Translated: CASSLALGGGYAEQF. The complete CDR3 sequence is CASSLALGGGYAEQFF.

To note about this clone: Gene names are the mouse ones. The CDR3 goes on 1 residue after the read ends, and that part is filled in from the germline J gene. The chain has TRBV12-2 and TRBJ1-6; 9 nucleotides match TRBD1. TRBJ1-6 is sorted into the ORF group, with uncertain function. Germline assignment: CDR1 SGHLS and CDR2 HYDKME. After removal of 0 bases from V and 5 bases from J, the junction contained 1 base not matched to a gene. The CDR3 runs to 15 residues. CDR3 DNA (partial): TGTGCCAGCTCTCTCGGGACAGGGAATAATTCGCCCCTCTAC. It translates to CASSLGTGNNSPLY. The CDR3 in full is CASSLGTGNNSPLYF.

The table lists this clone with a few counts. Mouse names are used for the genes. Read data end 1 residue before the CDR3 end; the end is taken from the germline J gene. The chain joins TRBV13-1 to TRBJ1-3, with TRBD1 identical over 8 bases. The CDR3 runs to 14 residues. Germline V lookup: CDR1 NSHNY, CDR2 SYGAGN. V lost 3 bases and J lost 2; bases outside the gene matches: 1. The CDR3 bases that were read are TGTGCCAGCAGTGCACAGGGGGCTGGAAATACGCTCTAT. Encoded protein: CASSAQGAGNTLY. The full CDR3 protein is CASSAQGAGNTLYF.

With regard to this clone: Mouse gene names apply. The read ends 1 residue early relative to the CDR3; the germline J gene fills the gap. The rearrangement uses TRBV12-2 and TRBJ2-2; 7 nucleotides match TRBD2. The J segment lost 0 bases and the V segment lost 0 bases, leaving 0 bases of the junction unmatched. In germline, CDR1 is SGHLS, CDR2 HYDKME. CDR3 length: 15 residues. The CDR3 DNA, read in part, is TGTGCCAGCTCTCTCGGGGGGGCAAACACCGGGCAGCTCTAC. It is translated as CASSLGGANTGQLY. The full CDR3 sequence reads CASSLGGANTGQLYF.

As concerns this clone: The genes and germline here are from mouse. The read terminates 1 residue ahead of where the CDR3 ends, so the germline J gene completes it. The chain links TRBV26 to TRBJ2-5; D call uncertain. Trimming shortened V by 4 bases and J by 5 bases, and 10 bases separated the two germline ends. The CDR3 totals 13 residues. CDR1 is KGHPV, CDR2 FQNQEV, per germline (reference sequence). CDR3 amino acids: CASSPRELDTQYF. Partial CDR3 DNA: TGTGCCAGCAGTCCTCGGGAATTAGACACCCAGTAC.

Points on this clone: The genes are named according to mouse. With the read ending 1 residue before the CDR3 end, the germline J gene is used to fill in that end. The V and J genes are TRBV5 and TRBJ1-6; 9 positions agree with TRBD1. TRBJ1-6 is an open reading frame, and its role is uncertain. The CDR3 is 17 residues long. V was pared by 3 bases and J by 5 bases, with 8 bases of the junction left unmatched. CDR1 and CDR2 (germline): LGHNA, YNLKQL (reference sequence). The sequenced CDR3 bases are TGTGCCAGCAGCCAGGCAGTGGGACAGGGAGATAATTCGCCCCTCTAC. Its protein is CASSQAVGQGDNSPLY. The full CDR3 is CASSQAVGQGDNSPLYF.

Details on this clone: All gene names here are mouse names. CDR3 region: CASSLLSSGNTLYF. CDR3 DNA, as far as it was read: TGTGCCAGCAGCTTACTCAGTTCTGGAAATACGCTCTAT. This chain joins TRBV3 and TRBJ1-3; the D is unclear. Coverage ceases 1 residue before the CDR3 finishes, and the germline J gene fills in the end. Germline CDR1 reads SNHLY; CDR2 reads FYNGKV (reference sequence). V was shortened by 2 bases and J by 0 bases, with 5 bases between the two germline ends. The CDR3 runs 14 residues.

For this clone: The genes and germline here are from mouse. The read terminates 1 residue before the CDR3 end, so the remaining end is supplied by the germline J gene. The chain combines TRBV16 with TRBJ2-5, with 7 bases matching TRBD2. Germline V gene data show CDR1 as SGHSA and CDR2 as FRNQAP. V dropped 0 bases and J dropped 6; count of bases not matched to a gene: 0. The CDR3 is 13 residues long. The CDR3 protein is CASSLDGGDTQYF. CDR3 DNA (partial): TGTGCAAGCAGCTTAGATGGGGGGGACACCCAGTAC.

Relative to its sample, this clone is large. Mouse gene names and germline throughout. From the germline J gene comes the end of the CDR3, since the read stops 1 residue before it. The chain recombines TRBV13-2 with TRBJ2-7; the D call may be TRBD1 or TRBD2 (5 bases each). The V and J ends lost 4 bases and 3 bases respectively, with 11 bases between them. The CDR3 is 13 amino acids. The germline CDR1 and CDR2 sequences are NNHNN and SYGAGS (reference sequence). The DNA read from the CDR3 is TGTGCCAGCGGTAGGGGACGGGACTATGAACAGTAC. This codes for CASGRGRDYEQY. The whole CDR3 protein reads CASGRGRDYEQYF.

Note on this clone: The gene names here belong to mouse. The read is 1 residue too short to cover the CDR3 end, so that end is filled in from the germline J gene. This chain uses TRBV24 with TRBJ1-6, with D hard to call. TRBJ1-6 is noted as an ORF with a role that remains uncertain. V was trimmed by 3 bases and J by 3 bases, leaving 9 bases between them. CDR3 size: 15 residues. Germline V lookup: CDR1 KGHTA, CDR2 FRNEEI. CDR3 sequence reads: CASSLSQNYNSPLYF. Incomplete CDR3 DNA: TGTGCCAGCAGTCTCTCACAGAACTATAATTCGCCCCTCTAC.

In regard to this clone: The genes are named according to mouse. The sequenced fragment ends 1 residue before the CDR3 boundary, so the rest is inferred from the germline J gene. The chain has TRBV26 and TRBJ2-4; D gene unclear. Germline values: CDR1 KGHPV, CDR2 FQNQEV (reference sequence). The ends were cut back, 2 bases at V and 2 bases at J, with 5 bases in the middle. This CDR3 is 13 amino acids long. The DNA read from the CDR3 is TGTGCCAGCAGTCTGGGCCTTCAAAACACCTTGTAC. Protein: CASSLGLQNTLY. The CDR3, in full, reads CASSLGLQNTLYF.

Notes on this clone: All gene names here are mouse names. The missing CDR3 end, 1 residue past where the read stops, is filled in from the germline J gene. The genes are TRBV26 and TRBJ2-3, with 9 bases fitting TRBD2. The length of the CDR3 is 17 residues. With V trimmed by 0 bases and J by 3 bases, 7 bases remained unmatched. Germline lookup yields CDR1 KGHPV and CDR2 FQNQEV (reference sequence). CDR3 in amino acids: CASSLSNGGARAETLYF. The DNA read from the CDR3 is TGTGCCAGCAGTCTGTCGAATGGGGGGGCGCGAGCAGAAACGCTGTAT. Filled out from reference TRBV26 and TRBJ2-3, the complete variable domain reads NSKVIQTPRYLVKGQGQKAKMRCIPEKGHPVVFWYQQNKNNEFKFLINFQNQEVLQQIDMTEKRFSAECPSNSPCSLEIQSSEAGDSALYLCASSLSNGGARAETLYFGSGTRLTVL.

This clone is judged large. Genes and germline come from the mouse. The CDR3 sequence: CSSSPGLGSAYEQYF. The CDR3 bases that were read are TGCTCCAGCAGTCCGGGACTGGGGAGCGCCTATGAACAGTAC. V is TRBV23 and J is TRBJ2-7; TRBD2, the table's D call, was not compared with the DNA. With the read ending 1 residue before the CDR3 end, the germline J gene is used to fill in that end. The V gene's germline CDR1 is KGHTA and CDR2 FQNQQP. The CDR3 spans 15 residues.

This clone occurred a few times. These gene names are mouse names. The read comes to an end 1 residue before the CDR3 does, leaving the germline J gene to fill in the end. The V call is TRBV13-2, the J call TRBJ1-6; D not resolved. TRBJ1-6 is treated as an ORF (open reading frame) with a function not yet certain. CDR1 is NNHNN and CDR2 is SYGAGS in the germline V gene (reference sequence). This CDR3 region has 14 residues. Trimming took off 2 bases at V and 0 bases at J, with 3 bases between the two ends. The CDR3 loop reads CASGDSSYNSPLYF. CDR3 DNA, as far as it was read: TGTGCCAGCGGTGACAGTTCCTATAATTCGCCCCTCTAC.

Concerning this clone: Mouse gene names apply. The covered CDR3 bases are TGTGCCAGCAGTCGGACATTTTCCAACGAAAGATTATTT. Its translation is CASSRTFSNERLF. The CDR3, in full, reads CASSRTFSNERLFF. The rearrangement uses TRBV26 and TRBJ1-4; possibly TRBD1 for D (5 bases). The read falls 1 residue short of the CDR3 end, and the missing part is taken from the germline J gene. The CDR3 spans 14 residues. V lost 4 bases to trimming and J lost 0 bases, with 6 bases between them. Germline V gene data show CDR1 as KGHPV and CDR2 as FQNQEV (reference sequence).

With respect to this clone: Genes here carry mouse names. The CDR3 end falls 1 residue outside the read, so it is completed with the germline J gene. The rearrangement uses TRBV16 and TRBJ2-3, with 7 positions matching TRBD1. The CDR3 sequence is 13 residues long. Germline-derived CDR1 and CDR2 are SGHSA and FRNQAP. J was trimmed by 4 bases and V by 4 bases; bases with no gene match: 2. The CDR3 sequence is CASSSTGPETLYF. The DNA read from the CDR3 is TGTGCAAGCAGCTCGACAGGGCCAGAAACGCTGTAT. Combining the CDR3 with reference TRBV16 and TRBJ2-3 gives the whole variable domain NAGVIQTPRHKVTGKGQEATLWCEPISGHSAVFWYRQTIVQGLEFLTYFRNQAPIDDSGMPKERFSAQMPNQSHSTLKIQSTQPQDSAVYLCASSSTGPETLYFGSGTRLTVL.

This clone counts as large. Gene names refer to mouse genes. The read halts 1 residue ahead of the CDR3 end, with the missing end drawn from the germline J gene. The chain is built from TRBV5 and TRBJ2-7; 10 bases map to TRBD2. CDR1 and CDR2 from the germline V gene are LGHNA and YNLKQL (reference sequence). The junction had 4 bases not matched to a gene; V was cut back by 4 bases and J by 4 bases. This CDR3 spans 14 amino acids. The CDR3 is CASSPGLGVYEQYF. The CDR3 DNA, read in part, is TGTGCCAGCAGCCCCGGACTGGGGGTTTATGAACAGTAC.

This clone showed up just a few times. Here the gene names and germline are mouse. The sequence runs out 1 residue before the end of the CDR3; the remainder is reconstructed from the germline J gene. The chain uses TRBV4 and TRBJ2-5, with 11 bases that match TRBD2. The J segment lost 3 bases and the V segment lost 5 bases, leaving 1 base of the junction unmatched. The germline gives CDR1 LGHDT, CDR2 YNNKQL (reference sequence). The CDR3 loop spans 14 amino acids. CDR3 region: CASSRDWGQDTQYF. The covered CDR3 bases are TGTGCCAGCAGCCGGGACTGGGGGCAAGACACCCAGTAC.

On this clone itself: Genes here carry mouse names. The CDR3 end falls 1 residue outside the read, so it is completed with the germline J gene. The chain uses TRBV26 and TRBJ2-1; 9 nucleotides align to TRBD1. CDR3 length equals 15 residues. Germline V gene lookup returns CDR1 KGHPV and CDR2 FQNQEV (reference sequence). V was pared by 6 bases and J by 4 bases, with 7 bases of the junction left unmatched. CDR3 bases read: TGTGCCAGCAGCCCGACAGGGGGAGGGTATGCTGAGCAGTTC. Its translation: CASSPTGGGYAEQF. The entire CDR3 sequence reads CASSPTGGGYAEQFF.

With regard to this clone: Genes here carry mouse names. The CDR3 goes on 1 residue after the read ends, and that part is filled in from the germline J gene. The rearrangement joins TRBV19 to TRBJ2-2; a possible D gene is TRBD2 (6 bases). The germline V gene has CDR1 FNHDT and CDR2 SITEND (reference sequence). CDR3 size: 12 residues. Trimming stripped 4 bases from V and 10 bases from J, with 11 bases between. The CDR3 DNA, read in part, is TGTGCCAGCAGTCGGGGGGTCCCGCAGCTCTAC. Residues: CASSRGVPQLY. The whole CDR3 protein is CASSRGVPQLYF.

About this clone itself: Germline and genes: mouse. The sequenced fragment ends 1 residue before the CDR3 boundary, so the rest is inferred from the germline J gene. The chain employs TRBV3 and TRBJ2-5, with TRBD1 identical over 9 bases. The CDR3 extends over 15 amino acids. Trimming cost V 1 base and J 2 bases; bases outside gene matches: 1. Germline CDR1 is SNHLY and CDR2 is FYNGKV (reference sequence). The CDR3 DNA, read in part, is TGTGCCAGCAGCTTAGAGGGACAGGGCCAAGACACCCAGTAC. It translates to CASSLEGQGQDTQY. In full, the CDR3 reads CASSLEGQGQDTQYF.

In regard to this clone: Mouse gene names apply. The CDR3 end falls 1 residue outside the read, so it is completed with the germline J gene. The chain recombines TRBV26 with TRBJ2-1, with 7 bases lining up with TRBD1. The CDR3 covers 14 residues. Trimming took 4 bases from V and 3 from J; bases not matched to a gene: 3. From germline, CDR1 is KGHPV and CDR2 FQNQEV (reference sequence). CDR3 bases read: TGTGCCAGCAGTCACGACAGGGTCTATGCTGAGCAGTTC. Encoded protein: CASSHDRVYAEQF. The entire CDR3 protein reads CASSHDRVYAEQFF. Variable domain in full (rest from reference TRBV26 and TRBJ2-1): NSKVIQTPRYLVKGQGQKAKMRCIPEKGHPVVFWYQQNKNNEFKFLINFQNQEVLQQIDMTEKRFSAECPSNSPCSLEIQSSEAGDSALYLCASSHDRVYAEQFFGPGTRLTVL.